The rows below give T cell receptor beta chains drawn from one sample of a study of ipilimumab plus nivolumab after autologous stem cell transplantation. Assay used: immunoSEQ multiplex PCR; TCRdb lists only in-frame clones, some missing. The sample shows over 15,000 clones, about 81% of them seen only once. Sequencing used PBMCs, obtained in a trial of ipilimumab plus nivolumab as post-transplant consolidation. The source is a male donor with diffuse large B-cell lymphoma. CDR3s include the opening cysteine and the closing phenylalanine or tryptophan. Fields, in order: J gene, clone size, D gene, V gene, CDR3 DNA, CDR3 protein. The D gene is left open where the match is weak. Only some rows state a clone size, as once, few, many or a class for expanded clones.

TRBJ2-5,NA,NA,TRBV5-4,TGTGCCAGCAGCTTGGGGGGGTTTGAAGAGACCCAGTACTTC,CASSLGGFEETQYF
TRBJ1-1,NA,NA,TRBV6-5,TGTGCCAGCAGACCCCGGGACCCGAACACTGAAGCTTTCTTT,CASRPRDPNTEAFF
TRBJ1-2,NA,NA,TRBV7-8,TGTGCCAGCAGCCCTCGGCGGGGGCGGATGAACTATGGCTACACCTTC,CASSPRRGRMNYGYTF
TRBJ2-6,NA,NA,TRBV9,TGTGCCAGCAGCGTAGCGTCTGGGGCCAACGTCCTGACTTTC,CASSVASGANVLTF
TRBJ2-7,NA,TRBD1,TRBV27,TGTGCCAGCAGCCGTGGACAGGGTACTAAAAAGCAGTACTTC,CASSRGQGTKKQYF
TRBJ2-1,NA,NA,TRBV7-2,TGTGCCAGCAGCTTAGTGCAAACCGAGCAGTTCTTC,CASSLVQTEQFF
TRBJ2-7,few,NA,TRBV19,TGTGCCAGTAGTCAGGGTTGGGTCTACGAGCAGTACTTC,CASSQGWVYEQYF
TRBJ1-1,NA,TRBD1,TRBV2,TGTGCCAGCAGTGGGACAGGCGGGATCACTGAAGCTTTCTTT,CASSGTGGITEAFF
TRBJ1-2,once,NA,TRBV7-9,TGTGCCAGCACCCCCTCCAATAACTATGGCTACACCTTC,CASTPSNNYGYTF
TRBJ2-1,few,NA,TRBV5-4,TGTGCCAGCAGCTTGGGTGGCTCCATTAAGAGGAATGAGCAGTTCTTC,CASSLGGSIKRNEQFF
TRBJ2-7,NA,TRBD2,TRBV10-3,TGTGCCATCCAGCGGGGGGGCGGGTACGAGCAGTACTTC,CAIQRGGGYEQYF
TRBJ2-5,NA,NA,TRBV7-2,TGTGCCAGCAGCTTTCAGGCTGGGACACAAGAGACCCAGTACTTC,CASSFQAGTQETQYF
TRBJ2-7,NA,NA,TRBV7-6,TGTGCCAGCAGCTTTAGGCCGGACAGCTCCTACGAGCAGTACTTC,CASSFRPDSSYEQYF
TRBJ1-6,NA,NA,TRBV5-1,TGCGCCACCGGCCCCGACTATAATTCACCCCTCCACTTT,CATGPDYNSPLHF
TRBJ2-7,NA,NA,TRBV7-8,TGTGCCAGCAGCCATGGCACGATAGCCTACGAGCAGTACTTC,CASSHGTIAYEQYF
TRBJ2-7,NA,NA,TRBV21-1,TGTGCCAGCAGCAGCAGGGGAAACGAGCAGTACTTC,CASSSRGNEQYF
TRBJ1-1,NA,NA,TRBV7-9,TGTGCCAGCAGCACAGTCACTGAAGCTTTCTTT,CASSTVTEAFF
TRBJ2-1,NA,TRBD2,TRBV5-1,TGCGCCAGCAGCCCTCTGAGCGGGGGGGCCGATGAGCAGTTCTTC,CASSPLSGGADEQFF
TRBJ2-3,NA,NA,TRBV7-9,TGTGCCAGCAGCTTAGAGGGAACCACAGATACGCAGTATTTT,CASSLEGTTDTQYF
TRBJ2-7,medium-sized,NA,TRBV10-3,TGTGCCATCAGTGATGTGAAGACCTACGAGCAGTACTTC,CAISDVKTYEQYF
TRBJ1-6,few,TRBD1,TRBV5-1,TGCGCCAGCAGCTCTGGACAGGGAGATTCACCCCTCCACTTT,CASSSGQGDSPLHF
TRBJ2-3,NA,NA,TRBV5-1,TGCGCCAGCACCGCGGGGTCGTCGGATACGCAGTATTTT,CASTAGSSDTQYF
TRBJ1-3,NA,NA,TRBV7-9,TGTGCCTTACACCCGGCTACTCAGGAAAACACCATATATTTT,CALHPATQENTIYF
TRBJ1-2,NA,NA,TRBV2,TGTGCCAGCAGCGGAGGGACTCCCTATGGCTACACCTTC,CASSGGTPYGYTF
TRBJ2-3,NA,NA,TRBV9,TGTGCCAGTAAGGGGGGAGTAGCAGATACGCAGTATTTT,CASKGGVADTQYF
TRBJ2-1,NA,NA,TRBV7-8,TGTGCCAGCAGCTTACAAGGCGGCCGTGGGGTGGATGAGCAGTTCTTC,CASSLQGGRGVDEQFF
TRBJ1-1,NA,NA,TRBV7-8,TGTGCCAGCAGCTTTTACCCTGAGACTGAAGCTTTCTTT,CASSFYPETEAFF
TRBJ1-1,NA,NA,TRBV5-1,TGCGCCAGCAGCTTGATGTACGGGGACACTGAAGCTTTCTTT,CASSLMYGDTEAFF
TRBJ1-1,NA,NA,TRBV19,TGTGCCAGTAGTCTTCTCCCGGGTCCCCTTAACACTGAAGCTTTCTTT,CASSLLPGPLNTEAFF